This TCR beta chain was captured by sequencing in a study of pediatric ulcerative colitis. The rectum was sampled with one to two pinch biopsies at colonoscopy. In the case of this clone: Its target is not known.

Findings and limits, study-wide: A couple of rectal clonotypes were found only in ulcerative colitis patients, all of them. Acute severe colitis showed lower rectal diversity from clonal expansions.

This CDR3 spans 13 amino acids. Germline V gene lookup returns CDR1 LNHDA and CDR2 SQIVND (reference sequence). V was clipped by 3 bases and J by 4 bases, with 9 bases between them. Samples were sequenced at Survey level, maximum 500,000 reads. Assay: immunoSEQ multiplex PCR; the TCRdb copy retains only in-frame clones and omits some. The data hold some 40,000 clones, with 60% to 85% observed a single time. Input material: gut tissue. This sequence joins TRBV19 and TRBJ1-2, with D unresolved. This clonotype originated in a boy younger than 18 with severe ulcerative colitis. CDR3 DNA sequence: TGTGCCAGTAGTATGGGCCTCCGCTATGGCTACACCTTC. Amino acid sequence: CASSMGLRYGYTF.